This TCR beta chain was profiled in a study of cytomegalovirus exposure and HLA in healthy donors. There are 14 residues in the CDR3. Germline CDR1 and CDR2: LNHDA and SQIVND (reference sequence). Losses at the gene ends were 5 bases for V and 1 base for J; bases not matched to a gene: 3. Worth noting for this clone: Its antigen remains unknown.

PCR primers comprised 60 Vbeta and 13 Jbeta primers. As originally analysed: Unique TCR beta chains numbered around 80 million in a later analysis, with 10 million to 14 million shared. Sequencing used immunoSEQ multiplex PCR; TCRdb keeps in-frame clones, though not all of them. Clone size and the V and J calls come from that table; the DNA yielded D and trimming. The data hold under 200,000 clones, with approximately 70% observed a single time. Overall study findings and caveats: V- and J-gene trimming in TCR beta was tied to a missense DCLRE1C variant by an analysis performed later. TCR beta V segments were, for the most part, productive about 87% or about 30% of the time in an earlier analysis.

This chain joins TRBV19 and TRBJ2-7; 9 bases match TRBD2. Sequenced: PBMCs. This clonotype originated in a young woman in good health and CMV-seronegative. CDR3 in amino acids: CASSSTSGSYEQYF. As DNA, the CDR3 is TGTGCCAGTAGTTCCACTAGCGGGTCCTACGAGCAGTACTTC. Using reference TRBV19 and TRBJ2-7 for the parts outside the CDR3, the full variable domain is DGGITQSPKYLFRKEGQNVTLSCEQNLNHDAMYWYRQDPGQGLRLIYYSQIVNDFQKGDIAEGYSVSREKKESFPLTVTSAQKNPTAFYLCASSSTSGSYEQYFGPGTRLTVT.